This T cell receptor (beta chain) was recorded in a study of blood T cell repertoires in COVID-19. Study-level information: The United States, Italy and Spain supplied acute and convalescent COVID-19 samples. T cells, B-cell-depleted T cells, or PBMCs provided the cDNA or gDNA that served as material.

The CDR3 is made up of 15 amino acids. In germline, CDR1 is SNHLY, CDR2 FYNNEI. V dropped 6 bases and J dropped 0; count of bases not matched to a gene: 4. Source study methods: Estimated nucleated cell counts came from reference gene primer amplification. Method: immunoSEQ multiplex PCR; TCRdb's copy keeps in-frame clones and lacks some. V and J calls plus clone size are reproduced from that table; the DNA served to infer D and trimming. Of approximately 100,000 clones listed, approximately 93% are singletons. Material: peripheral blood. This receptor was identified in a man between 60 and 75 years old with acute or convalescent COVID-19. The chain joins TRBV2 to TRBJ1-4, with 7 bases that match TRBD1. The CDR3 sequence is CASSRDSATNEKLFF. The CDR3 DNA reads TGTGCCAGCAGCCGGGACAGTGCAACTAATGAAAAACTGTTTTTT.